Listed here are 29 T cell receptor beta chains from one sample, sequenced in a study of T cells after yellow fever vaccination (dated by TCRdb to 2018 to 2020). The protocol used for the library was 5' RACE. Sequencing was performed on an Illumina HiSeq 2500. Using fastp at Q25 and MiXCR, TCRdb reprocessed the public reads and kept productive beta chains. Rows are unified per CDR3 protein, each entry keeping the most common DNA and genes. This sample holds 140,000 to 150,000 distinct CDR3 sequences; roughly 6.7% were observed only once. More than 0.55% of the sample comes from the top ten. The treatment or condition label on this specimen signifies: live attenuated yellow fever vaccine strain. The sequences come from CD4+ T cells sorted from PBMCs, collected 10 days after the yellow fever booster vaccination. The receptors derive from a man younger than 40 who received the YFV17D yellow fever vaccine.

Notes on this clonotype: A much larger clone lies one base from this, so it may be a read error. The chain carries TRBV28 and TRBJ2-2; possibly TRBD2 for D (6 bases). CDR1 is MDHEN, CDR2 SYDVKM, per germline. This CDR3 contains 15 residues. V was trimmed by 5 bases and J by 5 bases, leaving 15 bases between them. DNA of the CDR3: TGTGCCAGCAGTGAATTAGTGGGAGGAACCGGGGAGCTGTTTTTT. Encoded protein: CASSELVGGTGELFF.

There are many counts of this clonotype. The V and J genes are TRBV14 and TRBJ2-2; 9 nucleotides align to TRBD2. The ends lost 0 bases at V and 6 bases at J; junction bases unmatched: 8. The germline gives CDR1 SGHDN, CDR2 FVKESK. CDR3 length: 17 amino acids. Here the CDR3 reads CASSQDLRLAGPGELFF. The CDR3 DNA reads TGTGCCAGCAGCCAAGACTTAAGGCTAGCGGGACCCGGGGAGCTGTTTTTT.

The genes are TRBV5-1 and TRBJ1-2, with TRBD1 matching over 10 bases. Germline V CDR1 and CDR2: SGHRS, YFSETQ. Trimming took 4 bases from V and 4 from J; bases not matched to a gene: 4. The CDR3 is 14 residues long. CDR3 protein: CASSPGTGVYGYTF. For the CDR3, the DNA is TGCGCCAGCAGCCCCGGGACAGGGGTCTATGGCTACACCTTC.

This clonotype was counted many times. The V and J genes are TRBV21-1 and TRBJ2-2. TRBV21-1 represents a pseudogene. The CDR3 is 17 amino acids. CDR3 loop: CASSGFIGVGRTGELFF. For the CDR3, the DNA is TGTGCCAGCAGCGGGTTTATTGGAGTAGGAAGGACCGGGGAGCTGTTTTTT.

This clonotype occurred many times. The V call is TRBV7-8, the J call TRBJ2-1; TRBD2 matches 10 bases. The germline gives CDR1 SGHVS, CDR2 FQNEAQ. The CDR3 spans 14 residues. V trimming: 4 bases; J trimming: 7 bases; junction bases outside the gene matches: 4. The CDR3: CASSYSSGRNEQFF. The CDR3 nucleotides read TGTGCCAGCAGCTATTCTAGCGGGAGAAATGAGCAGTTCTTC.

This clonotype was observed many times. The rearrangement joins TRBV18 to TRBJ2-7; 9 bases are a match to TRBD2. J gave up 5 bases and V 0 bases, and 5 bases lay outside the gene matches. CDR3 size: 15 residues. From germline, CDR1 is KGHSH and CDR2 LQKENI. The CDR3 sequence is CASSPPGREGNEQYF. Written as DNA, the CDR3 is TGTGCCAGCTCACCACCGGGGCGGGAGGGGAACGAGCAGTACTTC.

This clonotype was counted at least ten times. The J gene is TRBJ2-2, the V gene TRBV12-3 or TRBV12-4, with 10 nucleotides matching TRBD1. V was clipped by 6 bases and J by 4 bases; unmatched bases: 5. CDR3 size: 15 residues. The CDR3 loop reads CASRPDRGRTGELFF. CDR3 bases: TGTGCCAGCAGACCCGACAGGGGGCGCACCGGGGAGCTGTTTTTT.

At least ten counts were recorded for this clonotype. This sequence joins TRBV7-2 and TRBJ2-7; D may be TRBD2 (6 bases). The CDR3 consists of 15 residues. In germline, CDR1 is SGHTA, CDR2 FQGNSA. V was clipped by 5 bases and J by 4 bases, with 18 bases between them. The CDR3 coding sequence is TGTGCCAGCAGCGCACGGGCCGGGGGAGAATACGAGCAGTACTTC. Residues: CASSARAGGEYEQYF.

This sequence joins TRBV3-2 and TRBJ1-1; the D call in the table, TRBD1, was not verified against the DNA. TRBV3-2 is a pseudogene. The CDR3 runs 19 residues. As DNA, the CDR3 is TGTGCCTTCTGGAGACCACCTTTAGGAGGCAGGGGGCTGAACACTGAAGCTTTCTTT. Translating gives CAFWRPPLGGRGLNTEAFF.

This clonotype was counted ten times or more. This rearrangement joins TRBV7-2 to TRBJ1-1, with D maybe TRBD1 (5 bases). There are 15 residues in the CDR3. Between the trimmed V and J ends, which lost 1 base and 6 bases, there was a span of 15 bases. Germline lookup yields CDR1 SGHTA and CDR2 FQGNSA. The CDR3 DNA reads as TGTGCCAGCAGCTTAGGATCAGGGCGGTTCGCTGAAGCTTTCTTT. Translated: CASSLGSGRFAEAFF.

This clonotype has ten or more counts. This sequence joins TRBV29-1 and TRBJ2-5; 11 nucleotides agree with TRBD2. The CDR3 is 12 residues long. Germline values: CDR1 SQVTM, CDR2 ANQGSEA. Unmatched junction bases numbered 6, after V lost 7 bases and J lost 8 bases. CDR3 DNA: TGCAGCGCCACGACTAGCGGGAAAACCCAGTACTTC. Translation gives CSATTSGKTQYF.

This clonotype appeared many times. The chain couples TRBV9 to TRBJ1-5; D is ambiguous. V lost 0 bases and J 5 bases, leaving 12 bases between the germline ends. The CDR3 runs 15 residues. Germline CDR1 SGDLS, CDR2 YYNGEE. The CDR3 spells CASSVDPTRDQPQHF. The CDR3 DNA sequence: TGTGCCAGCAGCGTAGATCCCACGCGGGATCAGCCCCAGCATTTT.

As for this clonotype: A single base separates this from a much larger clone, so it may be a read error. V gene TRBV5-5 combines with J gene TRBJ2-7; weak D call: TRBD1 (6 bases). V shed 4 bases and J shed 1 base, with 18 bases lying between them. Germline CDR1 SGHKS, CDR2 YYEKEE (reference sequence). The CDR3 covers 16 residues. CDR3 amino acids: CASSLRQVAKSYEQYF. CDR3 nucleotide sequence: TGTGCCAGCAGCCTAAGACAGGTGGCGAAATCCTACGAGCAGTACTTC. The full variable domain, completed using reference TRBV5-5 and TRBJ2-7, is DAGVTQSPTHLIKTRGQQVTLRCSPISGHKSVSWYQQVLGQGPQFIFQYYEKEERGRGNFPDRFSARQFPNYSSELNVNALLLGDSALYLCASSLRQVAKSYEQYFGPGTRLTVT.

This clonotype came up a few times. The chain has TRBV7-9 and TRBJ2-5; the D is unclear. The germline V gene has CDR1 SEHNR and CDR2 FQNEAQ (reference sequence). V was trimmed by 3 bases and J by 5 bases, leaving 16 bases between them. The length of the CDR3 is 15 residues. The CDR3 DNA reads as TGTGCCAGCAGCTTTGGGCACGGTAATCATGAGACCCAGTACTTC. It specifies CASSFGHGNHETQYF.

Concerning this clonotype itself: A much larger clonotype is one base distant, so this may be a read error. The chain carries TRBV5-1 and TRBJ2-3, with D perhaps TRBD2 (5 bases). V lost 7 bases, J lost 4 bases, and 19 bases lay in between. From germline, CDR1 is SGHRS and CDR2 YFSETQ. The CDR3 contains 15 residues. The CDR3 nucleotides read TGCGCCAGCTGGAGAACGGGAAACAGCGCAGATACGCAGTATTTT. Translating gives CASWRTGNSADTQYF.

There are many counts of this clonotype. V and J are TRBV7-8 and TRBJ1-1, with D tentatively TRBD1 (6 bases). Germline-derived CDR1 and CDR2 are SGHVS and FQNEAQ. The V and J ends lost 1 base and 0 bases respectively, with 9 bases between them. This CDR3 contains 15 residues. The DNA of the CDR3 is TGTGCCAGCAGCTTAGATCAGGGGTTGAACACTGAAGCTTTCTTT. This encodes CASSLDQGLNTEAFF.

This clonotype has at least ten counts. V and J are TRBV19 and TRBJ2-2; unclear D gene. Deletions cut 4 bases from V and 7 bases from J, with 4 bases between. Looked up from germline, CDR1 is LNHDA and CDR2 is SQIVND (reference sequence). This CDR3 region has 11 residues. DNA of the CDR3: TGTGCCAGTAGTACCCTCGGGGAGCTGTTTTTT. Its translation is CASSTLGELFF.

Many counts were recorded for this clonotype. The V gene is TRBV5-1, the J gene TRBJ2-7; 11 bases are shared with TRBD2. CDR1 SGHRS and CDR2 YFSETQ come from the germline V gene. The CDR3 runs 16 residues. The V segment lost 0 bases and the J segment 2 bases; nucleotides outside the gene matches: 4. The CDR3 region is CASSLASGRTAYEQYF. For the CDR3, the DNA is TGCGCCAGCAGCTTGGCTAGCGGGAGGACCGCCTACGAGCAGTACTTC.

This clonotype was detected ten times or more. The V gene is TRBV5-1, the J gene TRBJ1-1; D might be TRBD1 (6 bases). The CDR3 is made up of 18 amino acids. Trimming removed 1 base at V and 1 base at J, with 20 bases between. The germline V gene has CDR1 SGHRS and CDR2 YFSETQ. CDR3 sequence reads: CASSLTGAWGAGNTEAFF. CDR3 in DNA: TGCGCCAGCAGCTTGACGGGGGCATGGGGGGCCGGGAACACTGAAGCTTTCTTT.

This clonotype was detected many times. This chain joins TRBV20-1 and TRBJ2-7, with 9 nucleotides matching TRBD1. The CDR3 runs 14 residues. From germline, CDR1 is DFQATT and CDR2 SNEGSKA (reference sequence). Unmatched junction bases numbered 9, after V lost 3 bases and J lost 6 bases. CDR3 sequence: CSASLGTGTPEQYF. The CDR3, as DNA: TGCAGTGCTAGCCTCGGGACAGGGACCCCCGAGCAGTACTTC.

Ten or more counts support this clonotype. The chain links TRBV14 to TRBJ2-3; D might be TRBD1 (7 bases). V dropped 4 bases and J dropped 14 bases, with 16 bases sitting between them. Germline lookup yields CDR1 SGHDN and CDR2 FVKESK. This CDR3 is built from 12 residues. CDR3 bases: TGTGCCAGCAGCCCAGGGGGGAGGTCGGCGTATTTT. As protein: CASSPGGRSAYF.

This clonotype was seen more than once but under ten times. This chain uses TRBV19 with TRBJ1-6, with D possibly TRBD1 on 5 matching bases. CDR1 LNHDA and CDR2 SQIVND come from the germline V gene (reference sequence). The V gene lost 4 bases and the J gene lost 10 bases, with 11 bases spanning the gap. The CDR3 runs 13 residues. The CDR3 DNA sequence: TGTGCCAGTAGTAAAGGGGCTTCCTCACCCCTCCACTTT. Translated: CASSKGASSPLHF.

This clonotype was detected many times. Relative to the germline gene, one junction end is altered; a read error may explain this. The CDR3 here is CASSWGSSGILFPNF. In DNA, the CDR3 is TGCGCCAGCAGCTGGGGGAGTAGCGGGATTCTTTTCCCGAACTTC. The chain joins TRBV5-1 to TRBJ2-1; 8 bases are a match to TRBD2. The CDR3 runs to 15 residues. Germline V lookup: CDR1 SGHRS, CDR2 YFSETQ.

At least ten counts were recorded for this clonotype. The gene calls are TRBV7-2 and TRBJ2-7, with a tentative D call TRBD1 (5 bases). The CDR3 extends over 12 amino acids. CDR1 and CDR2 from the germline V gene are SGHTA and FQGNSA. Trimming left V 8 bases short and J 3 bases short, with 11 bases between. For the CDR3, the DNA is TGTGCCAGCCTGGACAACGGCTACGAGCAGTACTTC. Protein sequence: CASLDNGYEQYF.

This clonotype was picked up many times. V and J are TRBV5-1 and TRBJ2-7; D is ambiguous. The CDR3 totals 13 residues. The ends were cut back, 1 base at V and 0 bases at J, with 5 bases in the middle. Germline CDR1 SGHRS, CDR2 YFSETQ. The CDR3 sequence is CASSLWASYEQYF. The CDR3 DNA follows: TGCGCCAGCAGCTTGTGGGCCTCCTACGAGCAGTACTTC. Combining the CDR3 with reference TRBV5-1 and TRBJ2-7 gives the whole variable domain KAGVTQTPRYLIKTRGQQVTLSCSPISGHRSVSWYQQTPGQGLQFLFEYFSETQRNKGNFPGRFSGRQFSNSRSEMNVSTLELGDSALYLCASSLWASYEQYFGPGTRLTVT.

The J gene is TRBJ2-7, the V gene TRBV7-2; D is possibly TRBD1 (6 bases). V dropped 4 bases and J dropped 0 bases, with 13 bases sitting between them. CDR1 and CDR2 from the germline V gene are SGHTA and FQGNSA. The CDR3 runs to 15 residues. The CDR3 DNA sequence: TGTGCCAGCAGCTCCCGGACAGTTAGCTCCTACGAGCAGTACTTC. As protein: CASSSRTVSSYEQYF.

This clonotype was seen ten or more times. V is TRBV12-3 or TRBV12-4 and J is TRBJ2-7; 9 bases agree with TRBD2. V dropped 7 bases and J dropped 3; count of bases not matched to a gene: 10. The CDR3 is 15 amino acids. The CDR3 sequence: CASILTSGGVYEQYF. CDR3 sequence (DNA): TGTGCCAGCATCCTGACTAGCGGAGGGGTCTACGAGCAGTACTTC.

To note about this clonotype: With a much larger clone just one base away, this may be a read error. The CDR3 loop is CSARGTGGTGQPQHF. The CDR3 DNA reads TGCAGTGCCCGTGGGACAGGGGGCACGGGGCAGCCCCAGCATTTT. The chain links TRBV20-1 to TRBJ1-5, with 12 bases aligning to TRBD1. Germline loops: CDR1 DFQATT, CDR2 SNEGSKA (reference sequence). The V and J ends lost 6 bases and 7 bases, in that order; junction bases with no gene match: 10. The CDR3 spans 15 residues.

This clonotype was picked up a small number of times. CDR3 DNA sequence: TGTGCTAGTGGTTTGGGACAGGGGTCTTACAATGAGCAGTTCTTC. Translation gives CASGLGQGSYNEQFF. The rearrangement uses TRBV12-5 and TRBJ2-1; 8 nucleotides match TRBD1. Germline CDR1 and CDR2: LGHNT and FRNRAP. CDR3 length: 15 amino acids. V lost 1 base, J lost 4 bases, and 3 bases stayed unmatched. Full variable domain (remainder filled in from reference TRBV12-5 and TRBJ2-1): DARVTQTPRHKVTEMGQEVTMRCQPILGHNTVFWYRQTMMQGLELLAYFRNRAPLDDSGMPKDRFSAEMPDATLATLKIQPSEPRDSAVYFCASGLGQGSYNEQFFGPGTRLTVL.